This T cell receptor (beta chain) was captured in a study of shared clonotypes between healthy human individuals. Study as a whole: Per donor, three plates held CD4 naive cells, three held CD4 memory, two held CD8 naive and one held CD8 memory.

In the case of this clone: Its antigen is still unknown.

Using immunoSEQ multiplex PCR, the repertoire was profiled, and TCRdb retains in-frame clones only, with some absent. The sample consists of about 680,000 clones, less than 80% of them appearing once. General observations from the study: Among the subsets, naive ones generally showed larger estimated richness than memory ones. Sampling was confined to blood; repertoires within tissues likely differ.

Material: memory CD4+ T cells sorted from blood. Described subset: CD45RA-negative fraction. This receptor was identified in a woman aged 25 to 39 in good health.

CDR3 protein: CASSRVAGRTNTGELFF. CDR3 DNA sequence: TGTGCCAGCAGCCGAGTGGCGGGGCGGACCAACACCGGGGAGCTGTTTTTT. The gene calls are TRBV4-2 and TRBJ2-2; possibly TRBD2 for D (6 bases). The CDR3 extends over 17 amino acids. Germline-derived CDR1 and CDR2 are LGHNA and YNFKEQ. Trimming cost V 4 bases and J 2 bases, with 17 bases left between them.